A single sample is the source of the 6 T cell receptor beta chains below, sequenced in a study of T cells in Graves' hyperthyroidism and ophthalmopathy. Researchers amplified the TCR beta CDR3 regions from RNA transcripts. Using the HTBI primer set, a first-round RT-PCR was run on the TCR CDR3. One entry per CDR3 protein results from TCRdb running MiXCR on the multiplex PCR reads. Among hundreds of thousands of distinct CDR3 sequences listed, about 17% were seen once. Source material: blood. These receptors came from a woman between 50 and 59 years old with Graves' hyperthyroidism that later progressed to Graves' ophthalmopathy.

This clonotype was seen a handful of times. J is TRBJ2-2 and V is TRBV9; D gene uncertain. There are 13 residues in the CDR3. Trimming removed 0 bases at V and 7 bases at J, with 7 bases between. Per germline, CDR1 SGDLS and CDR2 YYNGEE. In DNA form, the CDR3 reads TGTGCCAGCAGCGTAGTCTCGAGCGGGGAGCTGTTTTTT. It specifies CASSVVSSGELFF.

This clonotype was seen repeatedly, ten times or more. DNA of the CDR3: TGTGCCAGCAGCTTAGCATCGGGGGTGAACACTGAAGCTTTCTTT. Translating it yields CASSLASGVNTEAFF. The J gene is TRBJ1-1, the V gene TRBV7-9; a weak D match, TRBD1 (5 bases). The germline gives CDR1 SEHNR, CDR2 FQNEAQ (reference sequence). This CDR3 spans 15 amino acids. With 0 bases removed from V and 0 bases from J, the gap between germline ends came to 8 bases.

This chain joins TRBV6-1 and TRBJ2-3; TRBD1 is a possible D gene (5 bases). Germline V gene lookup returns CDR1 MNHNS and CDR2 SASEGT. The germline V and J ends were trimmed by 8 bases and 0 bases, with 9 bases remaining between them. This CDR3 comprises 13 residues. CDR3 bases: TGTGCCAGCGTACAGGATAGCACAGATACGCAGTATTTT. Protein sequence: CASVQDSTDTQYF.

In this sample, this clonotype turned up a few times. CDR3 nucleotide sequence: TGTGCCTGGAGCCGCATTGGAGAAGGAAACACCATATATTTT. Protein sequence: CAWSRIGEGNTIYF. The chain links TRBV30 to TRBJ1-3; D not certain. Germline loops: CDR1 GTSNPN, CDR2 SVGIG (reference sequence). The CDR3 contains 14 residues. The ends were cut back, 3 bases at V and 4 bases at J, with 13 bases in the middle.

The chain uses TRBV12-3 or TRBV12-4 and TRBJ2-3; 8 bases line up with TRBD2. The CDR3 has 14 residues. J lost 4 bases, V lost 8 bases, and 8 bases had no gene match. CDR3 loop: CASGMGLDSDTQYF. As DNA, the CDR3 is TGTGCCAGCGGAATGGGACTAGACTCAGATACGCAGTATTTT.

This rearrangement joins TRBV19 to TRBJ1-5; no definite D call. With 2 bases removed from V and 0 bases from J, the gap between germline ends came to 11 bases. Germline V gene data show CDR1 as LNHDA and CDR2 as SQIVND (reference sequence). CDR3 length: 16 residues. DNA for the CDR3: TGTGCCAGTAGTATAATAGGCGGAATTAGCAATCAGCCCCAGCATTTT. Amino acids: CASSIIGGISNQPQHF.